This TCR beta chain came from a study of chemoradiotherapy in HPV16-positive cancers. Study-level information: A couple of HPV16-positive patients' cells yielded candidate HPV-specific clones and common motifs.

With regard to this clone: Antigen unknown.

This CDR3 has 14 amino acids. The germline V gene has CDR1 MNHEY and CDR2 SVGAGI. V shed 2 bases and J shed 3 bases, with 8 bases lying between them. Here immunoSEQ multiplex PCR was the method, and the copy in TCRdb shows in-frame clones only, minus some. The sample holds tens of thousands of clones, 90% seen once. Study-wide results and limits: During treatment, candidate HPV-specific clones and E7-related motifs expanded in tumor. For HPV16-positive patients, expanding HPV-responsive T cells associated with longer recurrence-free survival. Only a couple of HPV16-positive patients supplied the functional HPV-specificity definition.

The clonotype was recovered from a human donor with HPV-associated anogenital cancer. This material consisted of blood, taken from a patient who underwent chemoradiotherapy. The V and J genes are TRBV6-5 and TRBJ1-5, with TRBD1 as a possible D gene (5 bases). The CDR3, as DNA: TGTGCCAGCAGTTACAGGGGCACCAATCAGCCCCAGCATTTT. Translation gives CASSYRGTNQPQHF.